These 10 T cell receptor beta chains share one sample of origin, sequenced in a study of prognosis after radiotherapy for stage I lung cancer. By two-round multiplex PCR, the TCR beta CDR3 was amplified from genomic DNA. Amplification in first-round PCR relied on primers specific to each TRBV and TRBJ gene. One entry per CDR3 protein, called by TCRdb with MiXCR from the multiplex PCR reads. The data contain 15,000 to 20,000 distinct CDR3 sequences, about a quarter of them singletons. This specimen was PBMCs, taken before or after stereotactic body radiation therapy (not recorded which). These receptors originate from a donor aged 50 or older with non-small cell lung cancer.

Many counts were recorded for this clonotype. The chain carries TRBV7-9 and TRBJ1-1; tentatively, D is TRBD1 (6 bases). Per the germline V gene, CDR1 is SEHNR and CDR2 is FQNEAQ (reference sequence). CDR3 length equals 17 residues. The V end lost 5 bases, the J end lost 0 bases, and 19 bases lay between the germline ends. The CDR3 is CASSPSRDTLMNTEAFF. In nucleotides, the CDR3 is TGTGCCAGCAGCCCATCTCGGGACACCCTCATGAACACTGAAGCTTTCTTT.

About this clonotype: This CDR3 is missing its conserved last phenylalanine or tryptophan, likely due to a read error. The DNA is left out, because the CDR3 cannot be placed on it with certainty; the CDR3 is given as TCRdb lists it. This sequence joins TRBV6-2 or TRBV6-3 and TRBJ2-4; the table's D call of TRBD1 was not tested on the DNA. Per the germline V gene, CDR1 is MNHEY and CDR2 is SVGEGT. The CDR3 is made up of 10 amino acids, end residues included. This chain's CDR3 is CAIRTGPKVL.

This clonotype has ten or more counts. DNA of the CDR3: TGTGCCATCAGTGAGTCCTCGGGCGTGGATACGCAGTATTTT. Protein sequence: CAISESSGVDTQYF. This chain uses TRBV10-3 with TRBJ2-3; no firm D call. The V end was cut by 0 bases, the J end by 6 bases, with 10 bases between. Germline V gene lookup returns CDR1 ENHRY and CDR2 SYGVKD. The length of the CDR3 is 14 residues.

This clonotype was seen at least ten times. Given a much more abundant clone one base away, this may be a read error. The chain carries TRBV20-1 and TRBJ2-3; tentative D call: TRBD2 (5 bases). V shed 6 bases and J shed 6 bases, with 25 bases lying between them. This CDR3 contains 16 residues. Germline CDR1 reads DFQATT; CDR2 reads SNEGSKA (reference sequence). Here the CDR3 reads CSALTRGDQSVDTQYF. Here the CDR3 DNA reads TGCAGTGCCCTAACCCGGGGAGACCAGTCCGTGGATACGCAGTATTTT.

This clonotype was found many times. The V and J genes are TRBV20-1 and TRBJ2-1, with D uncertain. V was cut by 2 bases and J by 5 bases, with 13 bases left in between. The CDR3 length is 14 residues. The germline gives CDR1 DFQATT, CDR2 SNEGSKA (reference sequence). CDR3 in amino acids: CSARRVSVNNEQFF. The CDR3 coding sequence is TGCAGTGCTAGAAGGGTCAGCGTCAACAATGAGCAGTTCTTC.

This clonotype was picked up many times. The chain recombines TRBV30 with TRBJ1-5; a weak D match, TRBD1 (6 bases). Deletions cut 4 bases from V and 5 bases from J, with 12 bases between. The germline CDR1 and CDR2 sequences are GTSNPN and SVGIG (reference sequence). There are 13 residues in the CDR3. CDR3: CAWTRDKDQPQHF. In DNA, the CDR3 is TGTGCCTGGACCCGGGACAAAGATCAGCCCCAGCATTTT.

This clonotype was found many times. Possible read error: a much larger clone is one base away. V gene TRBV20-1 combines with J gene TRBJ2-2; 8 nucleotides match TRBD1. Per the germline V gene, CDR1 is DFQATT and CDR2 is SNEGSKA (reference sequence). The CDR3 runs 14 residues. The CDR3 sequence is CSARRQGNAGELFF. In DNA, the CDR3 is TGCAGTGCTAGAAGACAGGGGAACGCCGGGGAGCTGTTTTTT.

This sequence joins TRBV12-3 or TRBV12-4 and TRBJ2-3; D not resolved. The length of the CDR3 is 14 residues. V lost 3 bases, J lost 6 bases, and 13 bases lay in between. The CDR3 coding sequence is TGTGCCAGCAGTTTTGAGTCCCGCCTCGATACGCAGTATTTT. Translating gives CASSFESRLDTQYF.

This clonotype showed up many times. The CDR3 bases are TGTGCCAGCAGTGCTCAGGGTTTCACTGAAGCTTTCTTT. Its protein is CASSAQGFTEAFF. The chain carries TRBV6-1 and TRBJ1-1, with D perhaps TRBD1 (5 bases). This CDR3 has 13 residues. Per the germline V gene, CDR1 is MNHNS and CDR2 is SASEGT. V was clipped by 4 bases and J by 4 bases, with 10 bases between them.

In this sample, this clonotype turned up once. The rearrangement uses TRBV6-5 and TRBJ1-1, with D maybe TRBD1 (6 bases). The CDR3 runs to 15 residues. Trimming cost V 4 bases and J 6 bases, with 18 bases left between them. Germline V CDR1 and CDR2: MNHEY, SVGAGI. This CDR3 reads CASSSTTGFGAEAFF. CDR3 nucleotide sequence: TGTGCCAGCAGTTCCACGACAGGTTTCGGCGCTGAAGCTTTCTTT.